These T cell receptor beta chains were read from a single sample in a study of blood T cell repertoires in COVID-19. Assay used: immunoSEQ multiplex PCR; TCRdb lists only in-frame clones, some missing. The sample lists 70,000 to 90,000 clones, roughly 83% occurring once. Sequenced input: peripheral blood. The origin of the receptors is a human donor in a cohort sampled during active COVID-19. The conserved cysteine and the conserved F or W are not part of the CDR3 here. The order of the fields is V gene, CDR3 protein.

TRBV4-2	ASSQGQSRGEQF
TRBV7-9	ASSLLAGVVREQY
TRBV24-1	ATSDGDRDSYQPQH
TRBV11-2	ASSLDRGEKLF
TRBV18	ASSPREGSSTDTQY
TRBV24-1	ATSDSTVNTGELF
TRBV29-1	SGTPMGSADNEQF
TRBV28	ASSRPGQGHYGYT
TRBV7-9	ASSPWDRARETQY
TRBV23-1	ASSQCRDFELGQGTPNWVNEQF
TRBV4-1	ASSPGGQVSSYNEQF
TRBV4-1	ASSHSGRGRPATNEKLF
TRBV29-1	SMTSGTLYEQY
TRBV9	ASSAEGLAGYYEQY
TRBV6-2/TRBV6-3	ASSYSPAGPGT
TRBV3-1/TRBV3-2	AATPSGVPETQY
TRBV6-1	ASSEAQGQAGYGYT
TRBV21-1	ASRKREVTYEQY
TRBV24-1	ATSDTRAWRRDSYNEQF
TRBV4-1	ASSRGREIDEQF
TRBV3-1/TRBV3-2	ASARPTSGSYEQY
TRBV27	ASSFHRGTANTGELF
TRBV21-1	ASSKGQQGPYGYT
TRBV24-1	ATSAQGGSSYNEQF
TRBV7-8	ASSPNRGDSGNTIY
TRBV6-2/TRBV6-3	ASSYELEVAGGPGEQF
TRBV2	AGQDGHSGNTIY
TRBV9	ASSPHQETQY
TRBV19	ATEDTTWSGNTIY
TRBV7-9	ASSLPGVETQY
TRBV6-6	AARLRGGPSTDTQY
TRBV7-8	ASSLLGTVAYEQY
TRBV14	ASSQDPGLDAGELF
TRBV11-3	ASSRGLEETQY
TRBV2	ASRLGTGGGQPQH
TRBV3-1/TRBV3-2	ASSQYTAGGIYEQY
TRBV20-1	SAMDRGEQY
TRBV5-8	ASSPRQGRYEQY
TRBV7-9	ASSLVFGRKGASYEQY
TRBV5-6	ASSLGAGNTEAF
TRBV7-2	ASSLSGTSTGELF
TRBV11-2	ASSLDRGKVYEQY
TRBV27	ASSLGGYGNQPQH
TRBV2	ASGFSSAADTQY
TRBV7-2	ASSLGPGNNEQF
TRBV19	ASSMARQNTEAF
TRBV4-3	ASSRNPSGGGETQY
TRBV19	ASSFDRITGELF
TRBV13	ASSLQGAGETQY
TRBV5-1	ASSLTGLETQY
TRBV6-1	ASSDGQDGGYYGYT
TRBV18	ASSPPVQETQY